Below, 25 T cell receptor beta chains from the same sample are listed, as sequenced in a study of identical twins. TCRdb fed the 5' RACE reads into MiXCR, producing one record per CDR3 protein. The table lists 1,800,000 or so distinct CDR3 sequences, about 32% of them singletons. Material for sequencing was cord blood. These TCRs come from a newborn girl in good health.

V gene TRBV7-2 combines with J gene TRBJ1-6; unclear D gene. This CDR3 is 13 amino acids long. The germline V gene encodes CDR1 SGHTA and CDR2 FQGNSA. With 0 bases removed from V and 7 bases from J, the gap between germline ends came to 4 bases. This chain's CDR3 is CASSLARNSPLHF. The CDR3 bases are TGTGCCAGCAGCTTAGCGAGGAATTCACCCCTCCACTTT.

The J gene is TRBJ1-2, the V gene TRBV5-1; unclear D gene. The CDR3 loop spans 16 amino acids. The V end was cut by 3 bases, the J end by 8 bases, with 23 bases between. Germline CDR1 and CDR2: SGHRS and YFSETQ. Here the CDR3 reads CASSSNLQVGIHGYTF. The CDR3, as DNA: TGCGCCAGCAGCTCGAACCTTCAGGTAGGAATCCACGGCTACACCTTC. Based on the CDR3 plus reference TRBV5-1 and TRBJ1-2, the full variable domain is KAGVTQTPRYLIKTRGQQVTLSCSPISGHRSVSWYQQTPGQGLQFLFEYFSETQRNKGNFPGRFSGRQFSNSRSEMNVSTLELGDSALYLCASSSNLQVGIHGYTFGSGTRLTVV.

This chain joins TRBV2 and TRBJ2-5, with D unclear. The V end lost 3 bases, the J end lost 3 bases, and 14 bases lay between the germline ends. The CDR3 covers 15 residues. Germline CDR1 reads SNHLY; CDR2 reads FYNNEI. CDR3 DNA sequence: TGTGCCAGCAGTGAGGGTGGGCTGTTTGAAGAGACCCAGTACTTC. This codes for CASSEGGLFEETQYF.

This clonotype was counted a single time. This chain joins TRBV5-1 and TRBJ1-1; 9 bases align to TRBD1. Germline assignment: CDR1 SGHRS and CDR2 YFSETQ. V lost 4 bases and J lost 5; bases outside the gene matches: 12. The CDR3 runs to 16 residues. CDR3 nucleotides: TGCGCCAGCAGCCGCGACAGGGGGGTTCTTAGGACTGAAGCTTTCTTT. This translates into CASSRDRGVLRTEAFF.

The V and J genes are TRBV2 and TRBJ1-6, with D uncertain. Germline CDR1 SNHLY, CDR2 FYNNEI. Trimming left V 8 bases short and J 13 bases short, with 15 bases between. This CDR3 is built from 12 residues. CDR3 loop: CASSGVSSPLHF. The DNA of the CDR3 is TGTGCCAGCTCCGGAGTCTCATCGCCCCTCCACTTT.

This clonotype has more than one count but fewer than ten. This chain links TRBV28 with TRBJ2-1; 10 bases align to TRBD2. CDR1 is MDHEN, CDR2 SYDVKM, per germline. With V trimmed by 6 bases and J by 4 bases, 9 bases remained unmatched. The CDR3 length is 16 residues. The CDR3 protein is CASSSSGSGRYNEQFF. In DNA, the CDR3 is TGTGCCAGCAGCTCCTCGGGTAGCGGGAGGTACAATGAGCAGTTCTTC.

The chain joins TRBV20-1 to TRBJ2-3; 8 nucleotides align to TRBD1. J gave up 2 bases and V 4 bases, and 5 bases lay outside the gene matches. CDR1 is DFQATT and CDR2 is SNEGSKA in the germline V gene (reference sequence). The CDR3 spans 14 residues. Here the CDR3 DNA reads TGCAGTGCTATCCGGGACAGGTACACAGATACGCAGTATTTT. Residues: CSAIRDRYTDTQYF.

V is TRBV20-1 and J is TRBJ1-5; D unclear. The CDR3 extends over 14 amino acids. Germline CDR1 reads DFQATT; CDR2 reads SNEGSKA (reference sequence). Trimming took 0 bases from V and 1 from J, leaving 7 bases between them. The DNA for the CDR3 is TGCAGTGCTAGAGATATGGGGAGCAATCAGCCCCAGCATTTT. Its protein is CSARDMGSNQPQHF.

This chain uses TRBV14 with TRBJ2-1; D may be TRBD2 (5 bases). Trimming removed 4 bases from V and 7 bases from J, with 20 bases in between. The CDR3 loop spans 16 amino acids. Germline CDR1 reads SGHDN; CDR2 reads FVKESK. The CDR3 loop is CASSPGPSFIRNEQFF. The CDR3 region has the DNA TGTGCCAGCAGCCCAGGACCTAGCTTCATACGTAATGAGCAGTTCTTC. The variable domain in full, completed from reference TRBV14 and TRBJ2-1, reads EAGVTQFPSHSVIEKGQTVTLRCDPISGHDNLYWYRRVMGKEIKFLLHFVKESKQDESGMPNNRFLAERTGGTYSTLKVQPAELEDSGVYFCASSPGPSFIRNEQFFGPGTRLTVL.

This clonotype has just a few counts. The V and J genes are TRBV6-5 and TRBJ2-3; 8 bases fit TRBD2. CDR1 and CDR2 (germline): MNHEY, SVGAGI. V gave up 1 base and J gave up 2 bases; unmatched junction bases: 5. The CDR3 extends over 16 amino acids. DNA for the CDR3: TGTGCCAGCAGTTACTTGTCGGGAGGGTTCACAGATACGCAGTATTTT. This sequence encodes CASSYLSGGFTDTQYF.

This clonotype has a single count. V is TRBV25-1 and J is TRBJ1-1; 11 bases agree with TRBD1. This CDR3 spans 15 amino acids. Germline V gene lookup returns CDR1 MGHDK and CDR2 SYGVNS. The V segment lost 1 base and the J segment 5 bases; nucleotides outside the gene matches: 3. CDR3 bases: TGTGCCAGCAGTGAATGGGGGACAGGGGGGACTGAAGCTTTCTTT. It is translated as CASSEWGTGGTEAFF.

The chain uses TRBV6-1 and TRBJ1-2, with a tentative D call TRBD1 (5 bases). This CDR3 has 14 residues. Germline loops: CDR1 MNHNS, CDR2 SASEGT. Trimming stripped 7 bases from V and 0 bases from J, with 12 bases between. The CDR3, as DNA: TGTGCCAGCAACGATCGGACATCTAACTATGGCTACACCTTC. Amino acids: CASNDRTSNYGYTF.

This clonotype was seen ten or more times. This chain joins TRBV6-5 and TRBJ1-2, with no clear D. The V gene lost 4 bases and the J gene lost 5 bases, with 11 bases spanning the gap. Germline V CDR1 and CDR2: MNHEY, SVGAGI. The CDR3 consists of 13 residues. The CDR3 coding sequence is TGTGCCAGCAGTTCGCAAGGCCCATATGGCTACACCTTC. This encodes CASSSQGPYGYTF.

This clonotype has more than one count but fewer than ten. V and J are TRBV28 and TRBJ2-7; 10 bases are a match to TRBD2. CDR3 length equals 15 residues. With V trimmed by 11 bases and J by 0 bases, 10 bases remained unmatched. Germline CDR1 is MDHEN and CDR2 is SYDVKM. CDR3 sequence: CAGQSIAGGSYEQYF. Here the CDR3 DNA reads TGTGCCGGCCAGAGTATAGCGGGGGGCTCCTACGAGCAGTACTTC.

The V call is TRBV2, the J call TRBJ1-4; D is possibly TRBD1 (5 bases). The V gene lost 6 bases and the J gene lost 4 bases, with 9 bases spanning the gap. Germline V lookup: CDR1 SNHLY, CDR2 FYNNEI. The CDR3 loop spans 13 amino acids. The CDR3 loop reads CASSPGHNEKLFF. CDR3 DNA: TGTGCCAGCAGCCCCGGACATAATGAAAAACTGTTTTTT. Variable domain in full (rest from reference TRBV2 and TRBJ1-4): EPEVTQTPSHQVTQMGQEVILRCVPISNHLYFYWYRQILGQKVEFLVSFYNNEISEKSEIFDDQFSVERPDGSNFTLKIRSTKLEDSAMYFCASSPGHNEKLFFGSGTQLSVL.

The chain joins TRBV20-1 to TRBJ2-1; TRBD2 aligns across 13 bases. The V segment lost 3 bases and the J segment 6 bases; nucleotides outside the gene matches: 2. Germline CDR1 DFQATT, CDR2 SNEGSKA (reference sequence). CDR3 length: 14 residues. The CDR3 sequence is CSARGLAGINEQFF. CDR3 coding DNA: TGCAGTGCTAGGGGACTAGCGGGAATCAATGAGCAGTTCTTC.

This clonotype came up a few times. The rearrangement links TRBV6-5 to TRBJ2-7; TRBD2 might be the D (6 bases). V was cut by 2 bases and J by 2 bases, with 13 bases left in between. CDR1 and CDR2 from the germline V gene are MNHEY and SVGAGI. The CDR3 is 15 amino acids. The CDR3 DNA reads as TGTGCCAGCAGTTACGGGGCTAGCGCTCCCTACGAGCAGTACTTC. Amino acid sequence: CASSYGASAPYEQYF.

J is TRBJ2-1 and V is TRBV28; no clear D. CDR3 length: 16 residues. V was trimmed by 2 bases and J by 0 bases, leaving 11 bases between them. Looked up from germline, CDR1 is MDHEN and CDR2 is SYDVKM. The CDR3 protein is CASSLGPLTSYNEQFF. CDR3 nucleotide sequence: TGTGCCAGCAGTTTAGGGCCACTTACCTCCTACAATGAGCAGTTCTTC.

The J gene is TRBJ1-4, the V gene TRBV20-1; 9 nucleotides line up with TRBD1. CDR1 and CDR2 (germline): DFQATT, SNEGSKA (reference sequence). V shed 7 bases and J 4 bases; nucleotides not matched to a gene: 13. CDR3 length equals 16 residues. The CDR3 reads CSVYSGTGTLNEKLFF. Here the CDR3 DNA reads TGCAGTGTATATTCCGGGACAGGGACCCTTAATGAAAAACTGTTTTTT.

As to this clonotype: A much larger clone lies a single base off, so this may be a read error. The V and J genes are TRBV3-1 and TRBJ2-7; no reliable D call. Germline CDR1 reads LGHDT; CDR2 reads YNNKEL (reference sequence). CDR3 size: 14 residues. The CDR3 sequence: CASSQDRHSSEQYF. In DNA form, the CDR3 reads TGTGCCAGCAGCCAAGATCGCCACTCCTCCGAGCAGTACTTC.

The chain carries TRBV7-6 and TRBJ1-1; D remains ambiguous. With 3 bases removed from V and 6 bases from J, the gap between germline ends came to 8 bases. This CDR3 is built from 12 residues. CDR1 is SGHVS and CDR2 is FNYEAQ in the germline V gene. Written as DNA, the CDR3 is TGTGCCAGCAGCTTTATTAACGCTGAAGCTTTCTTT. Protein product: CASSFINAEAFF.

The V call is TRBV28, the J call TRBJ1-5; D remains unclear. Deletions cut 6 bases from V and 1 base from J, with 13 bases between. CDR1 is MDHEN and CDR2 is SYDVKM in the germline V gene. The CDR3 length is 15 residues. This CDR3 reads CASSPTGRSNQPQHF. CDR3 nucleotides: TGTGCCAGCAGCCCGACGGGCAGAAGCAATCAGCCCCAGCATTTT.

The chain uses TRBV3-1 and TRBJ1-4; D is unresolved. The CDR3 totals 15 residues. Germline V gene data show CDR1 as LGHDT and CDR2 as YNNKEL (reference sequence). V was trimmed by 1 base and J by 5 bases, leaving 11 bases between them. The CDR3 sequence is CASSQVRTANEKLFF. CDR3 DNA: TGTGCCAGCAGCCAAGTCAGGACCGCCAATGAAAAACTGTTTTTT.

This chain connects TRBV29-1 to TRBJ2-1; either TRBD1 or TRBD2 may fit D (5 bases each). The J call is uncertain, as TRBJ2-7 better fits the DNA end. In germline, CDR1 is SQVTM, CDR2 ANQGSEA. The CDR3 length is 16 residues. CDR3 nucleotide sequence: TGCAGCGTTGAGTGGGACGGACAAAGCTCCTACAATGAGCAGTACTTC. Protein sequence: CSVEWDGQSSYNEQYF.

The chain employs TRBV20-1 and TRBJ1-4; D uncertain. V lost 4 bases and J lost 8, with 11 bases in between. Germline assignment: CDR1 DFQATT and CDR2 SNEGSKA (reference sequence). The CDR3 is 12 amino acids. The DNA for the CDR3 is TGCAGTGCTACCTTTCCGAACGAAAAACTGTTTTTT. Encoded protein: CSATFPNEKLFF.